Listed below are T cell receptor beta chains from one sample, sequenced in a study of blood T cell repertoires in COVID-19. Produced via immunoSEQ multiplex PCR; TCRdb's table is partial and in-frame only. The top ten clones hold around 2.5% of a sample with over 250,000 clones, about 88% of them seen once. The sequenced material came from PBMCs or T cells enriched from blood (not recorded which). The receptors stem from a man between 60 and 70 years old who had recovered from COVID-19. The CDR3 runs from the conserved cysteine through the conserved F or W. Each record gives: D gene, J gene, clone size, V gene, CDR3 protein, CDR3 DNA. D genes are given only for firm matches. Part of the rows lack a size; the others show once, few, many or a class for expanded clones.

>NA|TRBJ2-2|NA|TRBV5-6
CASSLAGVQSGTGELFF
TGTGCCAGCAGCTTGGCCGGTGTCCAATCGGGCACCGGGGAGCTGTTTTTT
>TRBD1|TRBJ1-4|once|TRBV4-2
CASSQDLGGVSEKLFF
TGTGCCAGCAGCCAAGATTTAGGGGGCGTTAGTGAAAAACTGTTTTTT
>TRBD1|TRBJ2-5|once|TRBV19
CASSIVTGRKTQYF
TGTGCCAGTAGTATAGTGACAGGGCGCAAGACCCAGTACTTC
>TRBD1|TRBJ1-5|NA|TRBV5-1
CASSPGQYNQPQHF
TGCGCCAGCAGCCCGGGACAGTACAATCAGCCCCAGCATTTT
>TRBD1|TRBJ1-1|NA|TRBV6-4
CASSEDPGQGRAFF
TGTGCCAGCAGTGAAGATCCGGGACAGGGTCGTGCTTTCTTT
>NA|TRBJ1-5|NA|TRBV7-2
CASSLGTGWGYQWQPQHF
TGTGCCAGCAGCTTAGGAACAGGGTGGGGTTATCAATGGCAGCCCCAGCATTTT
>NA|TRBJ1-1|NA|TRBV5-1
CASSLASPLSTGFRSEAFF
TGCGCCAGCAGCTTGGCTTCCCCCCTTTCGACAGGCTTTAGGTCTGAAGCTTTCTTT
>NA|TRBJ1-2|many|TRBV12-3/TRBV12-4
CASSLVAGGGYTF
TGTGCCAGCAGTTTAGTTGCCGGGGGAGGCTACACCTTC
>NA|TRBJ2-6|NA|TRBV4-2
CASSQDLYSGANVLTF
TGTGCCAGCAGCCAAGATCTCTACTCTGGGGCCAACGTCCTGACTTTC
>NA|TRBJ1-6|NA|TRBV2
CASSNRALNSPLHF
TGTGCCAGCAGTAACAGGGCCCTCAATTCACCCCTCCACTTT
>TRBD1|TRBJ2-7|NA|TRBV7-2
CASSLGQGPNEQYF
TGTGCCAGCAGCTTAGGACAGGGTCCGAACGAGCAGTACTTC
>NA|TRBJ2-3|NA|TRBV10-3
CAISEPRGGATQYF
TGTGCCATCAGTGAGCCCCGCGGCGGTGCGACGCAGTATTTT
>NA|TRBJ2-7|NA|TRBV6-5
CASSYSLTGAYEQYF
TGTGCCAGCAGTTACTCGTTGACGGGAGCCTACGAGCAGTACTTC
>NA|TRBJ2-1|NA|TRBV28
CATMGSSYNEQFF
TGTGCCACCATGGGGAGCTCCTACAATGAGCAGTTCTTC
>NA|TRBJ1-2|NA|TRBV19
CASRFQWGPNYGYTF
TGTGCCAGTAGGTTCCAGTGGGGGCCTAACTATGGCTACACCTTC
>TRBD2|TRBJ2-3|NA|TRBV7-2
CASSPGGRDTQYF
TGTGCCAGCAGCCCGGGGGGGCGAGATACGCAGTATTTT
>NA|TRBJ2-3|NA|TRBV30
CAWSVEADADTQYF
TGTGCCTGGAGTGTAGAGGCGGATGCAGATACGCAGTATTTT
>TRBD1|TRBJ1-2|once|TRBV6-5
CASSSPTGNYGYTF
TGTGCCAGCAGTTCACCGACAGGGAACTATGGCTACACCTTC
>TRBD1|TRBJ2-3|NA|TRBV19
CASSYGTASTDTQYF
TGTGCCAGTAGCTATGGGACAGCTAGCACAGATACGCAGTATTTT
>NA|TRBJ1-1|NA|TRBV7-8
CASSTDKYTEAFF
TGTGCCAGCAGCACGGACAAATACACTGAAGCTTTCTTT
>TRBD1|TRBJ1-6|NA|TRBV3-1/TRBV3-2
CASSRGDSNNSPLHF
TGTGCCAGCAGCCGGGGGGACAGTAATAATTCACCCCTCCACTTT
>NA|TRBJ2-3|NA|TRBV24-1
CATSDSGTDTQYF
TGTGCCACCAGTGATTCAGGAACAGATACGCAGTATTTT
>NA|TRBJ2-3|NA|TRBV4-1
CASSQDVSIRGDTQYF
TGCGCCAGCAGCCAAGATGTCTCCATCCGGGGAGATACGCAGTATTTT
>NA|TRBJ1-1|NA|TRBV2
CASRALNTEAFF
TGTGCCAGCAGAGCACTGAACACTGAAGCTTTCTTT
>NA|TRBJ1-5|NA|TRBV19
CASSILVSGQPQHF
TGTGCCAGTAGTATCTTGGTGTCGGGTCAGCCCCAGCATTTT
>NA|TRBJ2-1|NA|TRBV7-9
CASSFGLPDEQFF
TGTGCCAGCAGCTTCGGACTGCCGGATGAGCAGTTCTTC
>NA|TRBJ2-3|NA|TRBV25-1
CASSARDSTDTQYF
TGTGCCAGCAGCGCCAGGGACTCAACAGATACGCAGTATTTT
>TRBD2|TRBJ2-3|NA|TRBV4-3
CASSQVGRGGTDTQYF
TGCGCCAGCAGCCAAGTTGGACGGGGGGGCACAGATACGCAGTATTTT
>NA|TRBJ1-5|NA|TRBV19
CASSLRGGNQPQHF
TGTGCCAGTAGTCTCAGGGGTGGCAATCAGCCCCAGCATTTT
>NA|TRBJ1-2|NA|TRBV12-3/TRBV12-4
CASSFSGAYGYTF
TGTGCCAGCAGTTTTTCAGGGGCCTATGGCTACACCTTC
>TRBD1|TRBJ1-1|NA|TRBV7-8
CASSLSQGVWAFF
TGTGCCAGCAGCTTATCCCAGGGGGTGTGGGCTTTCTTT
>TRBD2|TRBJ2-1|NA|TRBV11-3
CASSFGGSSYNEQFF
TGTGCCAGCAGCTTCGGGGGGAGCTCCTACAATGAGCAGTTCTTC
>TRBD1|TRBJ1-2|NA|TRBV12-3/TRBV12-4
CASRDREGYTF
TGTGCCAGCAGGGACAGGGAAGGCTACACCTTC
>TRBD2|TRBJ2-3|once|TRBV6-2/TRBV6-3
CASSLLAARSTDTQYF
TGTGCCAGCAGCCTACTAGCGGCCCGAAGCACAGATACGCAGTATTTT
>TRBD1|TRBJ2-3|NA|TRBV6-1
CASSKGNTGGSGDTQYF
TGTGCCAGCAGTAAAGGAAATACAGGGGGCTCGGGAGATACGCAGTATTTT
>NA|TRBJ1-2|NA|TRBV2
CASRQGRNYGYTF
TGTGCCAGCAGGCAGGGCAGAAACTATGGCTACACCTTC
>NA|TRBJ1-4|NA|TRBV27
CASSLSQGAANEKLFF
TGTGCCAGCAGTTTGTCGCAAGGAGCGGCGAATGAAAAACTGTTTTTT
>TRBD1|TRBJ1-5|NA|TRBV2
CASLGTDYSNQPQHF
TGTGCCAGCCTTGGGACAGATTATAGCAATCAGCCCCAGCATTTT
>NA|TRBJ1-2|NA|TRBV14
CASMITYYGYTF
TGTGCCAGCATGATTACTTACTATGGCTACACCTTC
>NA|TRBJ2-1|NA|TRBV20-1
CSASRGEQFF
TGCAGTGCTAGTCGAGGTGAGCAGTTCTTC
>TRBD1|TRBJ1-3|NA|TRBV27
CASSLFPGQAVGNTIYF
TGTGCCAGCAGTTTATTTCCGGGACAGGCCGTCGGAAACACCATATATTTT
>NA|TRBJ1-3|NA|TRBV9
CASSPRRDSGNTIYF
TGTGCCAGCAGCCCCCGCAGGGACTCTGGAAACACCATATATTTT
>NA|TRBJ2-1|NA|TRBV29-1
CSVVVAYEQFF
TGCAGCGTTGTGGTGGCCTATGAGCAGTTCTTC
>NA|TRBJ1-2|NA|TRBV6-2/TRBV6-3
CASSYDSYGYTF
TGTGCCAGCAGTTACGATAGCTATGGCTACACCTTC
>NA|TRBJ1-2|few|TRBV25-1
CASSESRVGYGYTF
TGTGCCAGCAGTGAATCCAGGGTGGGCTATGGCTACACCTTC
>TRBD1|TRBJ1-4|NA|TRBV2
CAIKKTGTGLRYDGEKLFF
TGTGCCATCAAAAAGACCGGGACAGGGCTACGGTACGATGGTGAAAAACTGTTTTTT
>TRBD1|TRBJ2-7|NA|TRBV9
CASSGGQGDLSEQYF
TGTGCCAGCAGCGGGGGACAGGGAGATCTTTCCGAGCAGTACTTC
>NA|TRBJ1-6|NA|TRBV6-5
CASSYSEQNSPLHF
TGTGCCAGCAGTTACTCGGAGCAAAATTCACCCCTCCACTTT